This entry lists 22 T cell receptor beta chains sequenced from one sample in a study of Ad26.COV2.S vaccination and SARS-CoV-2 variants. Profiled with immunoSEQ multiplex PCR; TCRdb holds only in-frame clones, not every one. The data show about 350,000 clones, under 95% seen once. This material consisted of peripheral blood, taken after recovery from COVID-19. These receptors were taken from a human donor who had recovered from COVID-19.

This clone was counted once. The V call is TRBV6-5, the J call TRBJ1-1; no definite D call. CDR1 and CDR2 from the germline V gene are MNHEY and SVGAGI. Trimming removed 8 bases from V and 0 bases from J, with 13 bases in between. The CDR3 runs to 14 residues. CDR3 DNA: TGTGCCAGCGGCCACACTAACATGAACACTGAAGCTTTCTTT. Translated, it gives CASGHTNMNTEAFF.

The genes are TRBV6-2 or TRBV6-3 and TRBJ2-7; tentative D call: TRBD1 (6 bases). Per germline, CDR1 MNHEY and CDR2 SVGEGT. Trimming stripped 5 bases from V and 0 bases from J, with 26 bases between. The CDR3 extends over 19 amino acids. The CDR3 protein is CASSPANRERVQSSYEQYF. CDR3 bases: TGTGCCAGCAGTCCAGCCAACAGGGAAAGGGTTCAAAGCTCCTACGAGCAGTACTTC.

The genes are TRBV15 and TRBJ2-5; 8 bases agree with TRBD1. Trimming at V came to 3 bases and at J to 2 bases, leaving 5 bases not matched to a gene. Germline CDR1 LNHNV, CDR2 YYDKDF (reference sequence). CDR3 length: 15 residues. The CDR3 loop reads CATSRRTGRQETQYF. For the CDR3, the DNA is TGTGCCACCAGCAGGCGGACAGGGAGGCAAGAGACCCAGTACTTC. Full variable domain (rest looked up from reference TRBV15 and TRBJ2-5): DAMVIQNPRYQVTQFGKPVTLSCSQTLNHNVMYWYQQKSSQAPKLLFHYYDKDFNNEADTPDNFQSRRPNTSFCFLDIRSPGLGDTAMYLCATSRRTGRQETQYFGPGTRLLVL.

The table lists this clone with a few counts. J is TRBJ2-2 and V is TRBV27, with 9 bases aligning to TRBD1. The V gene's germline CDR1 is MNHEY and CDR2 SMNVEV (reference sequence). The V segment lost 3 bases and the J segment 3 bases; nucleotides outside the gene matches: 11. This CDR3 is 18 amino acids long. The CDR3 DNA sequence: TGTGCCAGCAGTTTCACCGCCCCTGGACAGGGGCACACCGGGGAGCTGTTTTTT. This gives the protein CASSFTAPGQGHTGELFF.

This sequence joins TRBV6-5 and TRBJ2-7; TRBD1 is a possible D gene (5 bases). This CDR3 is built from 15 residues. Trimming took 10 bases from V and 3 from J, leaving 22 bases between them. Germline V gene data show CDR1 as MNHEY and CDR2 as SVGAGI. In nucleotides, the CDR3 is TGTGCCACCCAAGGGTTAGGGCAGGGAAGCTACGAGCAGTACTTC. Amino acids: CATQGLGQGSYEQYF.

V is TRBV5-5 and J is TRBJ1-3; D call uncertain. Germline CDR1 is SGHKS and CDR2 is YYEKEE (reference sequence). Trimming removed 1 base from V and 1 base from J, with 0 bases in between. CDR3 length: 12 residues. The CDR3: CASSLSGNTIYF. CDR3 sequence (DNA): TGTGCCAGCAGCTTGTCTGGAAACACCATATATTTT. The variable domain in full, with the rest retrieved from reference TRBV5-5 and TRBJ1-3, is DAGVTQSPTHLIKTRGQQVTLRCSPISGHKSVSWYQQVLGQGPQFIFQYYEKEERGRGNFPDRFSARQFPNYSSELNVNALLLGDSALYLCASSLSGNTIYFGEGSWLTVV.

A word on this clone: One junction end disagrees with the germline gene, perhaps due to a read error. The CDR3 loop reads CASSSPPHREEGF. The CDR3 DNA reads TGTGCCAGCAGTTCCCCACCCCACAGGGAGGAAGGGTTT. V gene TRBV6-6 combines with J gene TRBJ1-1, with D maybe TRBD1 (6 bases). Germline values: CDR1 MNHNY, CDR2 SVGAGI (reference sequence). The CDR3 has 13 residues.

This clone was picked up one time. This chain joins TRBV3-1 (or the pseudogene TRBV3-2) and TRBJ1-4, with 7 bases lining up with TRBD1. The CDR3 is 16 residues long. Germline loops: CDR1 LGHDT, CDR2 YNNKEL (reference sequence). V shed 10 bases and J 5 bases; nucleotides not matched to a gene: 16. This CDR3 reads CATTPGDSKLNEKLFF. In DNA form, the CDR3 reads TGTGCCACCACCCCCGGGGACAGCAAACTAAATGAAAAACTGTTTTTT.

This sequence joins TRBV6-6 and TRBJ2-5; maybe TRBD2 (6 bases). The CDR3 spans 13 residues. Trimming pared 6 bases from V and 4 bases from J, leaving 12 bases between. The germline V gene has CDR1 MNHNY and CDR2 SVGAGI (reference sequence). The CDR3 sequence: CASSSAGIETQYF. The CDR3 DNA sequence: TGTGCCAGCAGCAGCGCGGGAATAGAGACCCAGTACTTC.

J is TRBJ2-6 and V is TRBV29-1; D is perhaps TRBD2 (5 bases). The CDR3 is made up of 15 amino acids. Germline CDR1 is SQVTM and CDR2 is ANQGSEA. Trimming removed 5 bases at V and 0 bases at J, with 11 bases between. The CDR3 reads CSVSLARSGANVLTF. CDR3 DNA: TGCAGCGTTTCCTTAGCGCGCTCTGGGGCCAACGTCCTGACTTTC.

DNA for the CDR3: TGTGCTAGTGGTTTGGACAGGGTGAGGGGCTACACCTTC. It codes for CASGLDRVRGYTF. This chain uses TRBV12-5 with TRBJ1-2; D might be TRBD1 (6 bases). Trimming stripped 1 base from V and 8 bases from J, with 11 bases between. This CDR3 is built from 13 residues. In germline, CDR1 is LGHNT, CDR2 FRNRAP.

V usage is TRBV13 and J usage is TRBJ2-3; weak D call: TRBD2 (6 bases). Trimming stripped 6 bases from V and 2 bases from J, with 18 bases between. Germline CDR1 reads PRHDT; CDR2 reads FYEKMQ (reference sequence). The CDR3 is 16 residues long. Here the CDR3 DNA reads TGTGCCAGCAGTCAACGGGGGAACGGCTTCACAGATACGCAGTATTTT. Translated: CASSQRGNGFTDTQYF.

The J gene is TRBJ1-1, the V gene TRBV7-3; D not certain. The germline gives CDR1 SGHTA, CDR2 FQGTGA. The CDR3 has 13 amino acids. Trimming stripped 3 bases from V and 10 bases from J, with 15 bases between. The CDR3 bases are TGTGCCAGCAGCTTTCGGGCAGAAAGTGTAGCTTTCTTT. It yields the protein CASSFRAESVAFF. Looking up the rest from reference TRBV7-3 and TRBJ1-1 gives the full variable domain: GAGVSQTPSNKVTEKGKYVELRCDPISGHTALYWYRQSLGQGPEFLIYFQGTGAADDSGLPNDRFFAVRPEGSVSTLKIQRTERGDSAVYLCASSFRAESVAFFGQGTRLTVV.

The chain joins TRBV7-2 to TRBJ1-2, with 7 positions matching TRBD1. The junction had 7 bases not matched to a gene; V was cut back by 1 base and J by 8 bases. The germline CDR1 and CDR2 sequences are SGHTA and FQGNSA. The CDR3 contains 14 residues. CDR3 nucleotide sequence: TGTGCCAGCAGCTTAGGACAGGGTTCGGGGGGCTACACCTTC. It is translated as CASSLGQGSGGYTF.

V is TRBV5-8 and J is TRBJ1-4; the D is unclear. Germline CDR1 and CDR2: SGHTS and YDEGEE. The CDR3 sequence is 14 residues long. The V and J ends lost 2 bases and 6 bases respectively, with 11 bases between them. In nucleotides, the CDR3 is TGTGCCAGCAGCTTTTGGAGATTAGATGAAAAACTGTTTTTT. It encodes CASSFWRLDEKLFF.

V and J are TRBV10-3 and TRBJ2-1; TRBD2 is a possible D gene (6 bases). The V gene lost 4 bases and the J gene lost 7 bases, with 17 bases spanning the gap. Germline lookup yields CDR1 ENHRY and CDR2 SYGVKD. The CDR3 spans 15 residues. The CDR3 coding sequence is TGTGCCATCAGTGGGGGGGAAGTTAGGTTTAATGAGCAGTTCTTC. This sequence encodes CAISGGEVRFNEQFF.

The chain joins TRBV7-9 to TRBJ2-5, with D uncertain. The CDR3 runs to 15 residues. Germline V gene data show CDR1 as SEHNR and CDR2 as FQNEAQ (reference sequence). V shed 4 bases and J shed 1 base, with 13 bases lying between them. The CDR3 loop reads CASSSGSISQETQYF. CDR3 bases: TGTGCCAGCAGCTCCGGTTCAATAAGCCAAGAGACCCAGTACTTC.

The chain uses TRBV18 and TRBJ1-2, with TRBD1 as a possible D gene (5 bases). The germline V gene has CDR1 KGHSH and CDR2 LQKENI. The CDR3 is 15 residues long. The V end lost 3 bases, the J end lost 0 bases, and 11 bases lay between the germline ends. Written as DNA, the CDR3 is TGTGCCAGCTCACCTGACAGCGTAGCTAACTATGGCTACACCTTC. This encodes CASSPDSVANYGYTF. Full variable domain (outside the CDR3, taken from reference TRBV18 and TRBJ1-2): NAGVMQNPRHLVRRRGQEARLRCSPMKGHSHVYWYRQLPEEGLKFMVYLQKENIIDESGMPKERFSAEFPKEGPSILRIQQVVRGDSAAYFCASSPDSVANYGYTFGSGTRLTVV.

The V call is TRBV6-2 or TRBV6-3, the J call TRBJ2-5, with 7 bases fitting TRBD1. This CDR3 is built from 15 residues. Looked up from germline, CDR1 is MNHEY and CDR2 is SVGEGT. With V trimmed by 0 bases and J by 1 base, 2 bases remained unmatched. CDR3 coding DNA: TGTGCCAGCAGTTACTCGGACAGGAGCCAAGAGACCCAGTACTTC. This encodes CASSYSDRSQETQYF.

V and J are TRBV19 and TRBJ2-4, with D perhaps matching TRBD2 (7 bases). V was trimmed by 8 bases and J by 8 bases, leaving 28 bases between them. The CDR3 runs 17 residues. Germline lookup yields CDR1 LNHDA and CDR2 SQIVND (reference sequence). This chain's CDR3 is CASAYSVWRGKGDIQYF. The DNA of the CDR3 is TGTGCCAGTGCCTATTCGGTTTGGCGGGGGAAGGGGGACATTCAGTACTTC. The whole variable domain, remainder taken from reference TRBV19 and TRBJ2-4, is DGGITQSPKYLFRKEGQNVTLSCEQNLNHDAMYWYRQDPGQGLRLIYYSQIVNDFQKGDIAEGYSVSREKKESFPLTVTSAQKNPTAFYLCASAYSVWRGKGDIQYFGAGTRLSVL.

The chain uses TRBV29-1 and TRBJ1-3, with D unclear. The CDR3 length is 12 residues. Trimming removed 7 bases from V and 2 bases from J, with 9 bases in between. Looked up from germline, CDR1 is SQVTM and CDR2 is ANQGSEA. CDR3 DNA: TGCAGCGCCGTCCGCCCTGGAAACACCATATATTTT. Translated: CSAVRPGNTIYF.

The rearrangement uses TRBV4-3 and TRBJ2-7; D might be TRBD1 or TRBD2, each matching 6 bases. Germline V gives CDR1 LGHNA, CDR2 YSLEER. This CDR3 spans 14 amino acids. Trimming removed 4 bases at V and 2 bases at J, with 12 bases between. CDR3 DNA sequence: TGCGCCAGCAGCCGCACGGGGGCCCCCTACGAGCAGTACTTC. Its translation: CASSRTGAPYEQYF.